This TCR beta chain was identified in a study of tumor and adjacent non-tumor tissue in lung cancer. Points from the study as a whole: Top 100 clones took a larger repertoire share in normal lung.

CDR1 is DFQATT, CDR2 SNEGSKA, per germline (reference sequence). The CDR3 length is 14 residues. In regard to this clonotype: Its antigen is unidentified. A much larger clone differs from this one at a single base, so this may be a read error.

TCRbeta libraries were built with three rounds of nested PCR, modified from ARM-PCR. TCRdb itself ran the multiplex PCR reads through MiXCR, one entry per CDR3 protein. The sample records about 120,000 distinct CDR3 sequences, about 66% being singletons. No cell sorting was done before RNA was extracted from the tissue. This TCR was recovered from a man aged 25 to 40 with non-small cell lung cancer. V usage is TRBV20-1 and J usage is TRBJ2-3; the match to TRBD1 covers 9 bases. Sequencing input: lung tumor tissue. CDR3 loop: CSAGQGRSTDPQYF. Written as DNA, the CDR3 is TGCAGTGCTGGACAGGGGCGAAGCACAGATCCGCAGTATTTT.